A single sample is the source of the 18 T cell receptor beta chains below, sequenced in a study of T-cell memory formation after mild COVID-19. TCRdb called the 5' RACE reads again in MiXCR, with one record for every CDR3 protein. The repertoire holds under 300,000 distinct CDR3 sequences, with around 17% as singletons. The sample taken for sequencing was PBMCs or a T cell subset sorted from them (not recorded which). These TCRs come from a man aged 18 to 30 who had mild COVID-19 (a few samples of this study predate the infection). Cell type and time point are not known.

This clonotype was counted ten times or more. This chain connects TRBV7-6 to TRBJ2-5; D is unresolved. Trimming took off 5 bases at V and 7 bases at J, with 8 bases between the two ends. The CDR3 sequence is 11 residues long. Per germline, CDR1 SGHVS and CDR2 FNYEAQ. The CDR3 region is CASSERGTQYF. In DNA form, the CDR3 reads TGTGCCAGCAGCGAAAGAGGGACCCAGTACTTC.

The CDR3 DNA reads as TGTGCCAGCAGCCTGGGGACAGGGGGCTACACTGAAGCTTTCTTT. Its translation: CASSLGTGGYTEAFF. This chain connects TRBV7-9 to TRBJ1-1; 12 bases line up with TRBD1. Germline V gene lookup returns CDR1 SEHNR and CDR2 FQNEAQ (reference sequence). The ends lost 5 bases at V and 3 bases at J; junction bases unmatched: 4. This CDR3 has 15 amino acids.

This clonotype occurred a few times. The CDR3, as DNA: TGTGCCAGAGCCCAGGGGTTTCAGCCCCAGCATTTT. Protein sequence: CARAQGFQPQHF. The chain recombines TRBV2 with TRBJ1-5; possible D gene TRBD1, 6 bases. V gave up 9 bases and J gave up 6 bases, with 12 bases separating them. CDR1 SNHLY and CDR2 FYNNEI come from the germline V gene. CDR3 size: 12 residues.

This clonotype was detected ten times or more. The rearrangement joins TRBV7-2 to TRBJ2-4; D is perhaps TRBD1 (5 bases). In germline, CDR1 is SGHTA, CDR2 FQGNSA. Deletions cut 1 base from V and 6 bases from J, with 10 bases between. This CDR3 comprises 14 residues. CDR3 nucleotides: TGTGCCAGCAGCTTAGAGTGGCAGGGAAACATTCAGTACTTC. Its protein product is CASSLEWQGNIQYF.

The CDR3 loop is CASSLGPNLSGANVLTF. CDR3 sequence (DNA): TGCGCCAGCAGCTTGGGACCAAACCTCTCTGGGGCCAACGTCCTGACTTTC. The V call is TRBV5-1, the J call TRBJ2-6; no definite D call. With 0 bases removed from V and 0 bases from J, the gap between germline ends came to 10 bases. CDR3 length: 17 amino acids. Germline lookup yields CDR1 SGHRS and CDR2 YFSETQ.

The sample holds one count of this clonotype. V usage is TRBV19 and J usage is TRBJ2-1; 7 bases are shared with TRBD1. There are 19 residues in the CDR3. Germline V gene lookup returns CDR1 LNHDA and CDR2 SQIVND (reference sequence). V was clipped by 9 bases and J by 0 bases; unmatched bases: 20. DNA for the CDR3: TGTGCCAGCAGACCGCCGGGACAGCTGGGCTTAAGCTCCTACAATGAGCAGTTCTTC. Translation gives CASRPPGQLGLSSYNEQFF.

This clonotype was seen only a few times. V is TRBV4-2 and J is TRBJ1-5; possible D gene TRBD1, 5 bases. V lost 0 bases, J lost 6 bases, and 12 bases lay in between. CDR1 is LGHNA, CDR2 YNFKEQ, per germline. This CDR3 comprises 15 residues. The CDR3, as DNA: TGTGCCAGCAGCCAAGAGGGCGAGGGACCTCAGCCCCAGCATTTT. This translates into CASSQEGEGPQPQHF.

This clonotype has a handful of counts. The J gene is TRBJ1-5, the V gene TRBV12-3 or TRBV12-4, with TRBD1 as a possible D gene (5 bases). The V and J ends lost 3 bases and 4 bases respectively, with 10 bases between them. This CDR3 has 14 residues. CDR3 in DNA: TGTGCCAGCAGTTTGAGCAGGGTTAATCAGCCCCAGCATTTT. Its translation: CASSLSRVNQPQHF.

A remark on this clonotype: The junction and the germline gene differ at one end; a read error may be behind it. The chain is built from TRBV4-1 and TRBJ1-1; TRBD1 agrees at 9 bases. Germline-derived CDR1 and CDR2 are MGHRA and YSYEKL. CDR3 length: 12 residues. The DNA of the CDR3 is TGCGCCAGCAGCCTCCAACAGGGGGCCGAGGTCTTT. Its translation: CASSLQQGAEVF.

The genes are TRBV7-2 and TRBJ2-3, with a weak D call TRBD2 (6 bases). This CDR3 region has 18 residues. In germline, CDR1 is SGHTA, CDR2 FQGNSA. Trimming cost V 1 base and J 5 bases, with 22 bases left between them. CDR3 in amino acids: CASSLGFILRGLGDTQYF. The CDR3, as DNA: TGTGCCAGCAGCTTAGGCTTCATATTGCGGGGTTTGGGAGATACGCAGTATTTT.

The chain uses TRBV7-9 and TRBJ1-6; 9 bases are a match to TRBD1. With V trimmed by 5 bases and J by 3 bases, 2 bases remained unmatched. Germline V gives CDR1 SEHNR, CDR2 FQNEAQ (reference sequence). The CDR3 is 15 amino acids. The CDR3 DNA is TGTGCCAGCAGCGGACAGGGGAACTATAATTCACCCCTCCACTTT. Its translation is CASSGQGNYNSPLHF.

The V gene is TRBV24-1, the J gene TRBJ1-6; D is uncertain. Germline loops: CDR1 KGHDR, CDR2 SFDVKD. This CDR3 contains 13 residues. The V end lost 5 bases, the J end lost 6 bases, and 7 bases lay between the germline ends. The CDR3 nucleotides are TGTGCCACCAGTGGAGGCGTTAATTCACCCCTCCACTTT. This translates into CATSGGVNSPLHF.

The rearrangement uses TRBV7-9 and TRBJ2-5; the match to TRBD1 covers 8 bases. Germline CDR1 reads SEHNR; CDR2 reads FQNEAQ (reference sequence). The CDR3 is 14 amino acids. Trimming removed 4 bases from V and 5 bases from J; junction bases left unmatched: 6. In DNA form, the CDR3 reads TGTGCCAGCAGCTCGGACAGGGATGGGGAGACCCAGTACTTC. It yields the protein CASSSDRDGETQYF.

This clonotype has a handful of counts. This chain connects TRBV20-1 to TRBJ2-5; D is undetermined. The germline CDR1 and CDR2 sequences are DFQATT and SNEGSKA (reference sequence). This CDR3 has 15 residues. Trimming left V 6 bases short and J 5 bases short, with 22 bases between. CDR3 region: CSAPLPTVAEETQYF. As DNA, the CDR3 is TGCAGTGCCCCCCTCCCGACTGTAGCAGAGGAGACCCAGTACTTC.

This clonotype was found a few times. This sequence joins TRBV6-5 and TRBJ2-7; 9 bases agree with TRBD1. Per germline, CDR1 MNHEY and CDR2 SVGAGI. Germline trimming cut 6 bases from V and 5 bases from J; bases unmatched to any gene: 8. This CDR3 contains 14 residues. The CDR3 region is CASRQGQGRNEQYF. CDR3 sequence (DNA): TGTGCCAGCAGACAGGGACAGGGTCGTAACGAGCAGTACTTC.

The rearrangement joins TRBV21-1 to TRBJ1-6; the table's D call, TRBD1, has no DNA check behind it. TRBV21-1 is marked as a pseudogene. This CDR3 region has 17 residues. As DNA, the CDR3 is TGTGCCAGCAGCTGCACGTTCCTGGGGACAAAATGTTCACCCCTCCACTTT. It specifies CASSCTFLGTKCSPLHF.

This clonotype was seen a few times. Written as DNA, the CDR3 is TGTGCCAGCAGTGCAGGGCAGAGAAATGGCTACACCTTC. Residues: CASSAGQRNGYTF. The chain carries TRBV6-1 and TRBJ1-2, with D perhaps matching TRBD1 (5 bases). CDR3 length: 13 amino acids. The germline CDR1 and CDR2 sequences are MNHNS and SASEGT. The germline V and J ends were trimmed by 4 bases and 6 bases, with 12 bases remaining between them.

The chain employs TRBV12-3 or TRBV12-4 and TRBJ1-5; D is unclear. Between the trimmed V and J ends, which lost 5 bases and 7 bases, there was a span of 12 bases. The CDR3 extends over 13 amino acids. The CDR3 nucleotides read TGTGCCAGCAGTGATAGGGCTGAGCAGCCCCAGCATTTT. It specifies CASSDRAEQPQHF.